The T cell receptor beta chain described here comes from a study of T cells in Graves' hyperthyroidism and ophthalmopathy. RNA transcripts served as the template for amplifying TCR beta CDR3 regions. When the TCR CDR3 underwent first-round RT-PCR, the HTBI primer set was used. TCRdb reprocessed the multiplex PCR reads via MiXCR and lists one record per CDR3 protein. The table records approximately 430,000 distinct CDR3 sequences, 15% to 17% of them present only once. This CDR3 spans 14 amino acids. The germline V gene has CDR1 SNHLY and CDR2 FYNNEI. V lost 2 bases and J 3 bases, leaving 11 bases between the germline ends. This clonotype was recorded at least ten times.

The TCR originated in a woman in her late teens or twenties with Graves' hyperthyroidism. The rearrangement joins TRBV2 to TRBJ2-7; D ambiguous. Sequencing was done on a sample of blood. The CDR3, as DNA: TGTGCCAGCAGTGAAAAGTTCCCGGGCTACGAGCAGTACTTC. This codes for CASSEKFPGYEQYF.